The 29 T cell receptor beta chains in this list originate from one sample, sequenced in a study of T cell responses to AZD1222 COVID-19 vaccine. Libraries were prepared by immunoSEQ multiplex PCR; TCRdb keeps only in-frame clonotypes and omits some of them. The sample carries 110,000 to 150,000 clones, around 92% recorded once. This sample comprised peripheral blood, obtained after recovery from COVID-19. The origin of the receptors is an adult who had recovered from COVID-19.

V is TRBV20-1 and J is TRBJ2-5; 14 bases are shared with TRBD2. Germline V gene sequence: CDR1 DFQATT, CDR2 SNEGSKA (reference sequence). The CDR3 is 16 residues long. V lost 3 bases, J lost 0 bases, and 3 bases stayed unmatched. This CDR3 reads CSASRLAGGYQETQYF. DNA of the CDR3: TGCAGTGCTAGTAGACTAGCGGGAGGGTACCAAGAGACCCAGTACTTC.

This chain connects TRBV18 to TRBJ2-7, with TRBD2 as a possible D gene (5 bases). Deletions cut 3 bases from V and 2 bases from J, with 20 bases between. The CDR3 consists of 17 residues. Germline CDR1 and CDR2: KGHSH and LQKENI. The CDR3 is CASSPSGFGGRTYEQYF. CDR3 DNA: TGTGCCAGCTCACCTTCTGGTTTTGGCGGGCGTACCTACGAGCAGTACTTC.

J is TRBJ2-7 and V is TRBV12-3 or TRBV12-4; D remains unclear. V was clipped by 6 bases and J by 3 bases, with 12 bases between them. This CDR3 region has 13 residues. The CDR3 DNA reads TGTGCCAGCAGGTACCCCTACGTCTACGAGCAGTACTTC. This sequence encodes CASRYPYVYEQYF.

V is TRBV19 and J is TRBJ1-4; tentatively, D is TRBD1 (5 bases). Germline CDR1 reads LNHDA; CDR2 reads SQIVND (reference sequence). CDR3 length: 15 residues. Trimming took 5 bases from V and 8 from J, leaving 18 bases between them. The CDR3: CASSSRSGGEEKLFF. For the CDR3, the DNA is TGTGCCAGTAGTTCCCGATCGGGAGGGGAGGAAAAACTGTTTTTT.

A few counts support this clone. This chain uses TRBV7-2 with TRBJ2-7, with D unclear. Germline V CDR1 and CDR2: SGHTA, FQGNSA. The CDR3 length is 12 residues. The V end lost 2 bases, the J end lost 2 bases, and 4 bases lay between the germline ends. CDR3 DNA: TGTGCCAGCAGCTTAAGTCCCTACGAGCAGTACTTC. Residues: CASSLSPYEQYF.

The chain couples TRBV6-1 to TRBJ1-2; no firm D call. V lost 2 bases, J lost 3 bases, and 4 bases lay in between. Per the germline V gene, CDR1 is MNHNS and CDR2 is SASEGT. The CDR3 totals 12 residues. The CDR3 nucleotides read TGTGCCAGCAGTGAACGAGACTATGGCTACACCTTC. Encoded protein: CASSERDYGYTF.

V usage is TRBV28 and J usage is TRBJ1-5; D perhaps matches TRBD1 (5 bases). This CDR3 comprises 14 residues. The germline V gene has CDR1 MDHEN and CDR2 SYDVKM. The ends were cut back, 7 bases at V and 5 bases at J, with 15 bases in the middle. The DNA of the CDR3 is TGTGCCAGCACCCTGGGGGGTCGGGATCAGCCCCAGCATTTT. It encodes CASTLGGRDQPQHF. Looking up the rest from reference TRBV28 and TRBJ1-5 gives the full variable domain: DVKVTQSSRYLVKRTGEKVFLECVQDMDHENMFWYRQDPGLGLRLIYFSYDVKMKEKGDIPEGYSVSREKKERFSLILESASTNQTSMYLCASTLGGRDQPQHFGDGTRLSIL.

The CDR3 sequence: CASSYSRDRMTGELFF. The CDR3 region has the DNA TGTGCCAGCAGTTACTCGAGGGACAGAATGACCGGGGAGCTGTTTTTT. This rearrangement joins TRBV6-5 to TRBJ2-2; the match to TRBD1 covers 7 bases. The CDR3 extends over 16 amino acids. CDR1 and CDR2 from the germline V gene are MNHEY and SVGAGI. The V gene end was trimmed by 0 bases and the J gene end by 5 bases; junction bases not matched to a gene: 6.

J is TRBJ2-1 and V is TRBV30, with 9 bases lining up with TRBD2. The CDR3 spans 15 residues. After removal of 4 bases from V and 7 bases from J, the junction contained 11 bases not matched to a gene. Germline values: CDR1 GTSNPN, CDR2 SVGIG (reference sequence). The DNA for the CDR3 is TGTGCCTGGAATACCGGGACTAGCAGAAAGAATGAGCAGTTCTTC. Translation: CAWNTGTSRKNEQFF.

V and J are TRBV29-1 and TRBJ2-7, with D uncertain. Germline V lookup: CDR1 SQVTM, CDR2 ANQGSEA. CDR3 length equals 12 residues. V lost 7 bases and J 3 bases, leaving 13 bases between the germline ends. The CDR3 here is CSAGFTIYEQYF. Here the CDR3 DNA reads TGCAGCGCCGGTTTCACAATCTACGAGCAGTACTTC.

The chain employs TRBV7-9 and TRBJ2-7; D remains ambiguous. The length of the CDR3 is 12 residues. In germline, CDR1 is SEHNR, CDR2 FQNEAQ (reference sequence). V was cut by 4 bases and J by 2 bases, with 6 bases left in between. The CDR3 DNA sequence: TGTGCCAGCAGCTCTGCTACCTACGAGCAGTACTTC. As protein: CASSSATYEQYF.

The chain recombines TRBV3-1 (or the pseudogene TRBV3-2) with TRBJ1-4; D is undetermined. Germline CDR1 LGHDT, CDR2 YNNKEL (reference sequence). Trimming took off 1 base at V and 8 bases at J, with 5 bases between the two ends. This CDR3 contains 12 residues. The CDR3 DNA follows: TGTGCCAGCAGCCAAGGGAGGGAAAAACTGTTTTTT. Its translation is CASSQGREKLFF.

The CDR3: CASSETNYRGETQYF. The DNA for the CDR3 is TGTGCCAGCAGTGAAACTAATTACAGGGGTGAGACCCAGTACTTC. The chain recombines TRBV2 with TRBJ2-5, with 7 bases matching TRBD1. Trimming at V came to 2 bases and at J to 5 bases, leaving 8 bases not matched to a gene. Germline V gene lookup returns CDR1 SNHLY and CDR2 FYNNEI. This CDR3 contains 15 residues. Based on the CDR3 plus reference TRBV2 and TRBJ2-5, the full variable domain is EPEVTQTPSHQVTQMGQEVILRCVPISNHLYFYWYRQILGQKVEFLVSFYNNEISEKSEIFDDQFSVERPDGSNFTLKIRSTKLEDSAMYFCASSETNYRGETQYFGPGTRLLVL.

The chain joins TRBV29-1 to TRBJ2-7; no clear D gene. This CDR3 spans 11 amino acids. Germline V gene data show CDR1 as SQVTM and CDR2 as ANQGSEA. Trimming took off 6 bases at V and 4 bases at J, with 10 bases between the two ends. The chain's CDR3 is CSVSDLYEQYF. The CDR3 region has the DNA TGCAGCGTATCGGACCTTTACGAGCAGTACTTC.

This chain links TRBV18 with TRBJ1-1, with D uncertain. V was clipped by 3 bases and J by 0 bases, with 11 bases between them. CDR1 is KGHSH, CDR2 LQKENI, per germline. The CDR3 extends over 15 amino acids. Here the CDR3 DNA reads TGTGCCAGCTCACCGCCAGGTATGATGAACACTGAAGCTTTCTTT. Encoded protein: CASSPPGMMNTEAFF.

V gene TRBV15 combines with J gene TRBJ2-6; D not resolved. V dropped 5 bases and J dropped 1 base, with 18 bases sitting between them. CDR3 length: 18 residues. Germline V gives CDR1 LNHNV, CDR2 YYDKDF (reference sequence). CDR3 nucleotides: TGTGCCACCAGCGGCCCGGGTTATTCTCCGTCTGGGGCCAACGTCCTGACTTTC. Translating gives CATSGPGYSPSGANVLTF.

V usage is TRBV27 and J usage is TRBJ2-1; 10 bases align to TRBD2. The J segment lost 6 bases and the V segment lost 0 bases, leaving 5 bases of the junction unmatched. This CDR3 comprises 16 residues. Per germline, CDR1 MNHEY and CDR2 SMNVEV (reference sequence). The chain's CDR3 is CASSLSWLAGVNEQFF. In DNA form, the CDR3 reads TGTGCCAGCAGTTTATCGTGGCTAGCGGGAGTCAATGAGCAGTTCTTC.

CDR3 loop: CASSYSMDRETGELFF. DNA of the CDR3: TGTGCCAGCAGTTACTCGATGGACAGGGAGACCGGGGAGCTGTTTTTT. The gene calls are TRBV6-5 and TRBJ2-2; 8 nucleotides line up with TRBD1. Losses at the gene ends were 0 bases for V and 5 bases for J; bases not matched to a gene: 5. This CDR3 has 16 amino acids. Germline values: CDR1 MNHEY, CDR2 SVGAGI.

This clone was found a few times. The V call is TRBV9, the J call TRBJ2-3; D is ambiguous. V was shortened by 0 bases and J by 4 bases, with 9 bases between the two germline ends. Germline values: CDR1 SGDLS, CDR2 YYNGEE. CDR3 length: 14 residues. The CDR3 reads CASSVGMWADTQYF. The DNA of the CDR3 is TGTGCCAGCAGCGTAGGTATGTGGGCAGATACGCAGTATTTT.

The chain links TRBV14 to TRBJ2-7, with no clear D. The CDR3 spans 14 residues. The germline V and J ends were trimmed by 0 bases and 3 bases, with 9 bases remaining between them. Germline-derived CDR1 and CDR2 are SGHDN and FVKESK. CDR3 in amino acids: CASSQDYFLYEQYF. In nucleotides, the CDR3 is TGTGCCAGCAGCCAAGATTATTTTCTCTACGAGCAGTACTTC.

The chain couples TRBV7-6 to TRBJ1-1; D unresolved. V dropped 1 base and J dropped 9 bases, with 12 bases sitting between them. Germline V lookup: CDR1 SGHVS, CDR2 FNYEAQ. The CDR3 loop spans 13 amino acids. In DNA form, the CDR3 reads TGTGCCAGCAGCTTAGAGGCCAGCGGACAAGCTTTCTTT. It codes for CASSLEASGQAFF.

V gene TRBV6-6 combines with J gene TRBJ2-7, with no clear D. CDR1 MNHNY and CDR2 SVGAGI come from the germline V gene (reference sequence). The length of the CDR3 is 11 residues. V dropped 4 bases and J dropped 3 bases, with 4 bases sitting between them. CDR3 protein: CASSSLYEQYF. In nucleotides, the CDR3 is TGTGCCAGCAGTTCCCTCTACGAGCAGTACTTC.

The gene calls are TRBV9 and TRBJ2-1; weak D call: TRBD1 (5 bases). Germline lookup yields CDR1 SGDLS and CDR2 YYNGEE. V lost 0 bases to trimming and J lost 4 bases, with 8 bases between them. This CDR3 has 14 residues. CDR3 residues: CASSVGDRYNEQFF. CDR3 DNA sequence: TGTGCCAGCAGCGTAGGTGACAGATACAATGAGCAGTTCTTC.

The gene calls are TRBV7-3 and TRBJ1-6; TRBD1 matches 7 bases. The junction had 16 bases not matched to a gene; V was cut back by 5 bases and J by 0 bases. The CDR3 runs to 20 residues. Germline loops: CDR1 SGHTA, CDR2 FQGTGA. The CDR3 sequence: CASSPTGVGRWSSYNSPLHF. As DNA, the CDR3 is TGTGCCAGCAGCCCAACAGGGGTGGGCAGGTGGAGCTCCTATAATTCACCCCTCCACTTT.

The V gene is TRBV15, the J gene TRBJ2-2; D gene unclear. Trimming took 4 bases from V and 6 from J, leaving 6 bases between them. The CDR3 length is 12 residues. CDR1 is LNHNV and CDR2 is YYDKDF in the germline V gene (reference sequence). The CDR3 loop is CATSIPPGELFF. The CDR3 nucleotides read TGTGCCACCAGCATCCCGCCCGGGGAGCTGTTTTTT.

The chain uses TRBV5-1 and TRBJ1-1; D perhaps matches TRBD1 (6 bases). V lost 0 bases to trimming and J lost 5 bases, with 14 bases between them. Germline-derived CDR1 and CDR2 are SGHRS and YFSETQ. This CDR3 has 15 residues. CDR3 residues: CASSLGQGIGTEAFF. DNA for the CDR3: TGCGCCAGCAGCTTGGGGCAGGGGATCGGGACTGAAGCTTTCTTT.

The CDR3 DNA follows: TGTGCCAGCAGCCAACCGACAGGGGTTGGGTCCTACGAGCAGTACTTC. It yields the protein CASSQPTGVGSYEQYF. The chain has TRBV14 and TRBJ2-7, with 8 bases identical to TRBD1. The CDR3 runs to 16 residues. The trim removed 2 bases at V and 1 base at J, leaving 7 bases unmatched. CDR1 is SGHDN and CDR2 is FVKESK in the germline V gene.

CDR3 nucleotides: TGTGCCAGCTCAGCTCGGGAGGGTCTCCGCGAGCAGTACTTC. Translation gives CASSAREGLREQYF. V and J are TRBV18 and TRBJ2-7; 8 nucleotides match TRBD2. Unmatched junction bases numbered 9, after V lost 5 bases and J lost 6 bases. Looked up from germline, CDR1 is KGHSH and CDR2 is LQKENI. The CDR3 is 14 residues long.

The rearrangement uses TRBV5-1 and TRBJ2-7, with D maybe TRBD2 (6 bases). The germline V and J ends were trimmed by 4 bases and 0 bases, with 11 bases remaining between them. Germline loops: CDR1 SGHRS, CDR2 YFSETQ. This CDR3 is built from 14 residues. CDR3 in DNA: TGCGCCAGCAGCGCGGGACCGCCCTCCTACGAGCAGTACTTC. Translating gives CASSAGPPSYEQYF.